One and the same sample provided the 18 T cell receptor beta chains below, sequenced in a study of a mutant IDH1 vaccine in newly diagnosed glioma. Generated by immunoSEQ multiplex PCR, the TCRdb table keeps only in-frame clones and is missing some. This table has tens of thousands of clones, 81% appearing once. No antigen has been identified for these receptors. Time point of the sample: week 5, during vaccination. The content of each vaccine dose was 300 ug of mutant IDH1 20-mer peptide, and topical imiquimod accompanied it. The source was PBMCs, collected from a glioma patient whose treatment included an IDH1 peptide vaccine. These receptors all stem from a man in his fifties or sixties with glioma.

V usage is TRBV19 and J usage is TRBJ2-1; TRBD2 matches 7 bases. V shed 5 bases, J shed 8 bases, and the junction held 6 bases outside the gene matches. CDR3 length: 13 amino acids. Germline V gives CDR1 LNHDA, CDR2 SQIVND (reference sequence). DNA for the CDR3: TGTGCCAGTAGTTCGGCCCGGGGGGATGAGCAGTTCTTC. The encoded protein is CASSSARGDEQFF.

V gene TRBV5-1 combines with J gene TRBJ1-5; 7 bases are a match to TRBD1. CDR1 is SGHRS, CDR2 YFSETQ, per germline. The CDR3 totals 14 residues. V was clipped by 4 bases and J by 3 bases; unmatched bases: 4. CDR3 coding DNA: TGCGCCAGCAGCCCACAGGGGACCAATCAGCCCCAGCATTTT. Amino acid sequence: CASSPQGTNQPQHF.

The V gene is TRBV7-2, the J gene TRBJ2-7; 7 bases fit TRBD2. CDR3 size: 15 residues. Germline assignment: CDR1 SGHTA and CDR2 FQGNSA. V dropped 5 bases and J dropped 5; count of bases not matched to a gene: 12. The CDR3 DNA reads as TGTGCCAGCAGCCCTACTGGGAGGGGTTGGGACGAGCAGTACTTC. Its protein is CASSPTGRGWDEQYF. Combining the CDR3 with reference TRBV7-2 and TRBJ2-7 gives the whole variable domain GAGVSQSPSNKVTEKGKDVELRCDPISGHTALYWYRQSLGQGLEFLIYFQGNSAPDKSGLPSDRFSAERTGGSVSTLTIQRTQQEDSAVYLCASSPTGRGWDEQYFGPGTRLTVT.

This sequence joins TRBV27 and TRBJ1-4; the match to TRBD1 covers 7 bases. CDR3 length equals 13 residues. Germline V CDR1 and CDR2: MNHEY, SMNVEV (reference sequence). The trim removed 8 bases at V and 5 bases at J, leaving 5 bases unmatched. CDR3 bases: TGTGCCAGCCGGGACAGAAAAAATGAAAAACTGTTTTTT. Amino acid sequence: CASRDRKNEKLFF.

The rearrangement joins TRBV5-1 to TRBJ1-4, with D perhaps matching TRBD1 (6 bases). Between the trimmed V and J ends, which lost 0 bases and 6 bases, there was a span of 12 bases. CDR3 length: 15 residues. Germline lookup yields CDR1 SGHRS and CDR2 YFSETQ. This chain's CDR3 is CASSLAGTPYEKLFF. CDR3 nucleotides: TGCGCCAGCAGCTTGGCCGGGACACCCTATGAAAAACTGTTTTTT.

The chain couples TRBV28 to TRBJ1-2; D is uncertain. The ends were cut back, 7 bases at V and 2 bases at J, with 11 bases in the middle. This CDR3 is built from 13 residues. CDR1 and CDR2 from the germline V gene are MDHEN and SYDVKM. The DNA of the CDR3 is TGTGCCAGCATCGGCAGACCCAACTATGGCTACACCTTC. The encoded protein is CASIGRPNYGYTF.

The gene calls are TRBV19 and TRBJ1-1, with D perhaps TRBD1 (6 bases). This CDR3 contains 13 residues. V lost 7 bases and J lost 4, with 13 bases in between. Per germline, CDR1 LNHDA and CDR2 SQIVND (reference sequence). CDR3 bases: TGTGCCAGTAAGGTGGGGGGCGTCACTGAAGCTTTCTTT. This gives the protein CASKVGGVTEAFF.

The rearrangement uses TRBV7-9 and TRBJ1-2; 7 nucleotides agree with TRBD1. The germline V gene has CDR1 SEHNR and CDR2 FQNEAQ (reference sequence). V lost 6 bases, J lost 0 bases, and 13 bases stayed unmatched. This CDR3 spans 17 amino acids. Here the CDR3 DNA reads TGTGCCAGCAGTTCGTGGGACAGTAACTATTCTAACTATGGCTACACCTTC. This gives the protein CASSSWDSNYSNYGYTF.

This chain joins TRBV6-1 and TRBJ2-2, with TRBD1 matching over 7 bases. The CDR3 totals 17 residues. V dropped 4 bases and J dropped 7; count of bases not matched to a gene: 15. Germline assignment: CDR1 MNHNS and CDR2 SASEGT. The CDR3 region has the DNA TGTGCCAGCAGTGCCAGAGGGGGCCTGAGAAGTGGCGGGGAGCTGTTTTTT. Translated: CASSARGGLRSGGELFF.

The chain's CDR3 is CASSSDRGNYGYTF. CDR3 coding DNA: TGTGCCAGCAGCTCGGACAGGGGAAACTATGGCTACACCTTC. The rearrangement joins TRBV11-3 to TRBJ1-2; 9 bases align to TRBD1. Germline loops: CDR1 SGHNT, CDR2 YENEEA. Germline trimming cut 4 bases from V and 2 bases from J; bases unmatched to any gene: 2. This CDR3 spans 14 amino acids.

The chain couples TRBV18 to TRBJ2-5; perhaps TRBD1 as D (6 bases). This CDR3 comprises 15 residues. Germline CDR1 and CDR2: KGHSH and LQKENI. V lost 4 bases to trimming and J lost 4 bases, with 16 bases between them. The CDR3 nucleotides read TGTGCCAGCTCACGGGACATGTACTCTCCAGAGACCCAGTACTTC. Translation: CASSRDMYSPETQYF.

The chain recombines TRBV4-1 with TRBJ2-7; the D gene could be TRBD1 or TRBD2 (5 bases each). CDR1 MGHRA and CDR2 YSYEKL come from the germline V gene. The CDR3 runs 16 residues. The V gene lost 0 bases and the J gene lost 7 bases, with 19 bases spanning the gap. In nucleotides, the CDR3 is TGCGCCAGCAGCCAAGAGGGACCCAGCCCACTTGGGGAGCAGTACTTC. It codes for CASSQEGPSPLGEQYF.

The chain has TRBV19 and TRBJ1-1; 9 bases line up with TRBD1. J was trimmed by 6 bases and V by 5 bases; bases with no gene match: 7. The V gene's germline CDR1 is LNHDA and CDR2 SQIVND (reference sequence). CDR3 size: 14 residues. This chain's CDR3 is CASSPDRGSAEAFF. CDR3 DNA: TGTGCCAGTAGTCCTGACAGGGGGAGCGCTGAAGCTTTCTTT.

This chain uses TRBV18 with TRBJ2-5; 8 nucleotides line up with TRBD1. The CDR3 contains 15 residues. Looked up from germline, CDR1 is KGHSH and CDR2 is LQKENI. Germline trimming cut 3 bases from V and 4 bases from J; bases unmatched to any gene: 7. The CDR3 loop is CASSPGQGITETQYF. CDR3 coding DNA: TGTGCCAGCTCACCTGGACAGGGAATTACAGAGACCCAGTACTTC. Supplemented by reference TRBV18 and TRBJ2-5, the full variable domain reads NAGVMQNPRHLVRRRGQEARLRCSPMKGHSHVYWYRQLPEEGLKFMVYLQKENIIDESGMPKERFSAEFPKEGPSILRIQQVVRGDSAAYFCASSPGQGITETQYFGPGTRLLVL.

The J gene is TRBJ1-2, the V gene TRBV6-6; weak D call: TRBD1 (6 bases). This CDR3 is built from 12 residues. Germline CDR1 MNHNY, CDR2 SVGAGI (reference sequence). V lost 7 bases, J lost 3 bases, and 9 bases lay in between. CDR3 DNA sequence: TGTGCCAGCACTAGGGGGGACTATGGCTACACCTTC. It translates to CASTRGDYGYTF.

This rearrangement joins TRBV6-5 to TRBJ1-1; D gene ambiguous. The CDR3 spans 14 residues. The germline CDR1 and CDR2 sequences are MNHEY and SVGAGI. V shed 7 bases and J shed 7 bases, with 19 bases lying between them. CDR3: CASIRTRSSGEAFF. In DNA, the CDR3 is TGTGCCAGCATTCGAACCAGGTCATCCGGTGAAGCTTTCTTT.

The chain combines TRBV4-1 with TRBJ2-3; TRBD2 agrees at 10 bases. From germline, CDR1 is MGHRA and CDR2 YSYEKL. This CDR3 spans 16 amino acids. The junction had 5 bases not matched to a gene; V was cut back by 3 bases and J by 2 bases. The CDR3 sequence is CASSQAGLATTDTQYF. The CDR3 region has the DNA TGCGCCAGCAGCCAGGCGGGACTAGCGACCACAGATACGCAGTATTTT.

This sequence joins TRBV28 and TRBJ1-1; D is ambiguous. This CDR3 spans 14 amino acids. Trimming took off 2 bases at V and 0 bases at J, with 7 bases between the two ends. Germline CDR1 reads MDHEN; CDR2 reads SYDVKM. Here the CDR3 DNA reads TGTGCCAGCAGTTTACGGAGAATGAACACTGAAGCTTTCTTT. Translating gives CASSLRRMNTEAFF. Combining the CDR3 with reference TRBV28 and TRBJ1-1 gives the whole variable domain DVKVTQSSRYLVKRTGEKVFLECVQDMDHENMFWYRQDPGLGLRLIYFSYDVKMKEKGDIPEGYSVSREKKERFSLILESASTNQTSMYLCASSLRRMNTEAFFGQGTRLTVV.